This T cell receptor (beta chain) originates from a study of blood T cell repertoires in COVID-19. Whole-study context: Sources were T cells, B-cell-depleted T cells, or PBMCs; the material itself was cDNA or gDNA.

In the original workflow: Amplifying reference gene primers gave estimates of nucleated cell counts. The method was immunoSEQ multiplex PCR; TCRdb's version includes in-frame clones alone and lacks a portion of them. The V and J calls and the clone size are those of that table, but D and trimming were determined from the DNA. The top ten clones hold 1.5% to 1.7% of a sample with under 150,000 clones, approximately 90% of them seen once. The source of this sequence is a human donor in a cohort sampled during active COVID-19. Sample: peripheral blood.

The CDR3 DNA reads TGTGCCAGCAGGGGCCAAACCTTCTACAATGAGCAGTTCTTC. This sequence encodes CASRGQTFYNEQFF. The chain is built from TRBV2 and TRBJ2-1; D call uncertain. Germline V gives CDR1 SNHLY, CDR2 FYNNEI. The length of the CDR3 is 14 residues. The ends were cut back, 6 bases at V and 3 bases at J, with 12 bases in the middle.